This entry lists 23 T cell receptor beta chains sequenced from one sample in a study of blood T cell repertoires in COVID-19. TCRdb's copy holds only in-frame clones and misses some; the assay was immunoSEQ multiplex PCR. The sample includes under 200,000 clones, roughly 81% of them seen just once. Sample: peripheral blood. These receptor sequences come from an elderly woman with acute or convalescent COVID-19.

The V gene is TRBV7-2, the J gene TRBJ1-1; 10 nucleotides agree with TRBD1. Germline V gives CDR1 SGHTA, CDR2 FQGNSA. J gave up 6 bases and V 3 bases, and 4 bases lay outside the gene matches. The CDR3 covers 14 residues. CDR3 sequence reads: CASSLPGQGSEAFF. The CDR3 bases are TGTGCCAGCAGCTTGCCGGGACAGGGGTCTGAAGCTTTCTTT.

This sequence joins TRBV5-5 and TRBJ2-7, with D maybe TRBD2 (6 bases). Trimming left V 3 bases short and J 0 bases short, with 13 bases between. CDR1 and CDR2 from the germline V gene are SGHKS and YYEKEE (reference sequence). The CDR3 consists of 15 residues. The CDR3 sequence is CASSSAQRASYEQYF. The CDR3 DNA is TGTGCCAGCAGCTCCGCGCAGCGGGCCTCCTACGAGCAGTACTTC.

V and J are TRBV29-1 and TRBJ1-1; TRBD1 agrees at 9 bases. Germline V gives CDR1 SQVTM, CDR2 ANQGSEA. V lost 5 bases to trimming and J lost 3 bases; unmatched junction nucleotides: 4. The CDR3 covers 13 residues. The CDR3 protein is CSVRQGVDTEAFF. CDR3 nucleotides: TGCAGCGTTAGACAGGGGGTCGACACTGAAGCTTTCTTT. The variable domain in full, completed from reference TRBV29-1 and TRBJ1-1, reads SAVISQKPSRDICQRGTSLTIQCQVDSQVTMMFWYRQQPGQSLTLIATANQGSEATYESGFVIDKFPISRPNLTFSTLTVSNMSPEDSSIYLCSVRQGVDTEAFFGQGTRLTVV.

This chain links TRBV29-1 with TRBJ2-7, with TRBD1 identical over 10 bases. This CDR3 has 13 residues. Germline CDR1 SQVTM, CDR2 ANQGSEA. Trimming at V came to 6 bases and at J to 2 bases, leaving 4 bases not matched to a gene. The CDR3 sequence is CSVPGQGTYEQYF. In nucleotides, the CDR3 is TGCAGCGTGCCGGGACAGGGGACCTACGAGCAGTACTTC.

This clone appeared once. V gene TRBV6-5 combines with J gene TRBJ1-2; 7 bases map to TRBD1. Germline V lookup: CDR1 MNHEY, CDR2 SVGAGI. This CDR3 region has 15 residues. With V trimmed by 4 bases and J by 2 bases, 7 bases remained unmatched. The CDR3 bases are TGTGCCAGCAGTTCTAACAGGGGTTTAAACTATGGCTACACCTTC. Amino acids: CASSSNRGLNYGYTF.

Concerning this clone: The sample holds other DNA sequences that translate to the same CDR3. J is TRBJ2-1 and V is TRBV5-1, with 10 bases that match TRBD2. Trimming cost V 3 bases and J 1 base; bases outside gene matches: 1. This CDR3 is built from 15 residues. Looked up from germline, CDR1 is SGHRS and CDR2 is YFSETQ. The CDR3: CASSSSGSSYNEQFF. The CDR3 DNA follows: TGCGCCAGCAGCTCTAGCGGGAGTTCCTACAATGAGCAGTTCTTC.

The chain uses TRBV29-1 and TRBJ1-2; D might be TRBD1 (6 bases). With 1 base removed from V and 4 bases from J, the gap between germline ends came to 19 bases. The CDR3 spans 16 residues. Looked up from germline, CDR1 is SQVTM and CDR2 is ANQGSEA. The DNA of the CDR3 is TGCAGCGTTGAAGTCGCCCCTGGGGGCTTAATCTATGGCTACACCTTC. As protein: CSVEVAPGGLIYGYTF.

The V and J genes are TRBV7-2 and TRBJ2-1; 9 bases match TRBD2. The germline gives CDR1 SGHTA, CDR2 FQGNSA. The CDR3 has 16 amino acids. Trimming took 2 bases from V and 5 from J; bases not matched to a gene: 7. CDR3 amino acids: CASSLSIAGEHNEQFF. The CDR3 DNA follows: TGTGCCAGCAGCTTATCAATAGCGGGAGAGCACAATGAGCAGTTCTTC.

CDR3 sequence reads: CASRQDSYNEQFF. The CDR3 DNA reads TGCGCCAGCAGACAGGACTCCTACAATGAGCAGTTCTTC. This chain links TRBV10-2 with TRBJ2-1; a weak D match, TRBD1 (5 bases). Per germline, CDR1 WSHSY and CDR2 SAAADI. This CDR3 region has 13 residues. V lost 6 bases, J lost 0 bases, and 6 bases lay in between.

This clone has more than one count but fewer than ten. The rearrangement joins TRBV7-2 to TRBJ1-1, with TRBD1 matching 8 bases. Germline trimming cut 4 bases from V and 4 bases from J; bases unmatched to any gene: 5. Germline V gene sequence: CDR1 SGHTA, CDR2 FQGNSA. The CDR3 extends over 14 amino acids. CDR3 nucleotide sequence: TGTGCCAGCAGCTCATACGGACAGGGCACTGAAGCTTTCTTT. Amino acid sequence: CASSSYGQGTEAFF. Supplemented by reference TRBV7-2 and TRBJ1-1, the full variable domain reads GAGVSQSPSNKVTEKGKDVELRCDPISGHTALYWYRQSLGQGLEFLIYFQGNSAPDKSGLPSDRFSAERTGGSVSTLTIQRTQQEDSAVYLCASSSYGQGTEAFFGQGTRLTVV.

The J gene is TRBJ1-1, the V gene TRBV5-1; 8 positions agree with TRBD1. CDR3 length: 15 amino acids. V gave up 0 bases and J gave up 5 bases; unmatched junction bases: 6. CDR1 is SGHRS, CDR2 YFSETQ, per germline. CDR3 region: CASSLETGAGTEAFF. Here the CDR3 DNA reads TGCGCCAGCAGCTTGGAGACAGGGGCTGGGACTGAAGCTTTCTTT.

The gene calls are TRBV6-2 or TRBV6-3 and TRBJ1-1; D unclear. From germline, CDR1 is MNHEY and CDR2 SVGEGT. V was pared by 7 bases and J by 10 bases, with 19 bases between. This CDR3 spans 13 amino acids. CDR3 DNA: TGTGCCAGCACCCCGGAGAGGGCGGACCGAGCTTTCTTT. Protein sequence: CASTPERADRAFF.

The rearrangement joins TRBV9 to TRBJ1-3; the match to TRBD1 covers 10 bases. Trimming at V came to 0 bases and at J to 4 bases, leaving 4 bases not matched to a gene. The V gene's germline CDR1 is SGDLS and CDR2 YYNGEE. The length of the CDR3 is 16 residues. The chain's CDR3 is CASSVEDRGQGNTIYF. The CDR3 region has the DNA TGTGCCAGCAGCGTAGAAGACAGGGGGCAAGGAAACACCATATATTTT.

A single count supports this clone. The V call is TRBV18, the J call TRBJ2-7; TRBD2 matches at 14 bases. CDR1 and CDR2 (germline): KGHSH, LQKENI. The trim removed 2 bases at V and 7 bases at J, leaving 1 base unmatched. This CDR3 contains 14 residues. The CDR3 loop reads CASSPGLAGGEQYF. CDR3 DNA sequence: TGTGCCAGCTCACCAGGACTAGCGGGAGGTGAGCAGTACTTC.

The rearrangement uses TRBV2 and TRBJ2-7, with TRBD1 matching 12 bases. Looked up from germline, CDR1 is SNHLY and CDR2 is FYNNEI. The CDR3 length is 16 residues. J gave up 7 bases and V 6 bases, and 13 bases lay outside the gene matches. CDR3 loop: CASRSSAGQGAREQYF. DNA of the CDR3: TGTGCCAGCAGGTCCAGTGCGGGACAGGGGGCGCGGGAGCAGTACTTC.

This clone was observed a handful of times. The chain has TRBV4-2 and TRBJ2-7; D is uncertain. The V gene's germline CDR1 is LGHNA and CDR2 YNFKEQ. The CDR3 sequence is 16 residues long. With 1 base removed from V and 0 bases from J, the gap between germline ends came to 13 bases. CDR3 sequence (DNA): TGTGCCAGCAGCCAAGTGGTAGCTGCCAGCTCCTACGAGCAGTACTTC. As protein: CASSQVVAASSYEQYF.

The CDR3 coding sequence is TGTGCCACCAGCAGAGATAACGGGTCGGGTAAATCGGCTGGCTACACCTTC. The encoded protein is CATSRDNGSGKSAGYTF. V gene TRBV15 combines with J gene TRBJ1-2; no clear D gene. With 0 bases removed from V and 7 bases from J, the gap between germline ends came to 21 bases. Germline CDR1 and CDR2: LNHNV and YYDKDF (reference sequence). The CDR3 spans 17 residues. The complete variable domain, with remaining parts taken from reference TRBV15 and TRBJ1-2, reads DAMVIQNPRYQVTQFGKPVTLSCSQTLNHNVMYWYQQKSSQAPKLLFHYYDKDFNNEADTPDNFQSRRPNTSFCFLDIRSPGLGDTAMYLCATSRDNGSGKSAGYTFGSGTRLTVV.

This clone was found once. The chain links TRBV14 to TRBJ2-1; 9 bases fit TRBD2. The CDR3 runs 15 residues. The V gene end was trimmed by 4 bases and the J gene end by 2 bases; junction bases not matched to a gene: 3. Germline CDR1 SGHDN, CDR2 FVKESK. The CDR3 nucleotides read TGTGCCAGCAGCCGGTCTAGCGGGACCTACAATGAGCAGTTCTTC. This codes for CASSRSSGTYNEQFF.

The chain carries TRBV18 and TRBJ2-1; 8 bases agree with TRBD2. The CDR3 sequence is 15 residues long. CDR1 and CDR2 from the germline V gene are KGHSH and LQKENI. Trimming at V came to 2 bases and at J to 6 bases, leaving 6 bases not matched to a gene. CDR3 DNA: TGTGCCAGCTCACCAAATTGGGGACTAGGCAATGAGCAGTTCTTC. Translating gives CASSPNWGLGNEQFF. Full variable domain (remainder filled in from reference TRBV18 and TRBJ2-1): NAGVMQNPRHLVRRRGQEARLRCSPMKGHSHVYWYRQLPEEGLKFMVYLQKENIIDESGMPKERFSAEFPKEGPSILRIQQVVRGDSAAYFCASSPNWGLGNEQFFGPGTRLTVL.

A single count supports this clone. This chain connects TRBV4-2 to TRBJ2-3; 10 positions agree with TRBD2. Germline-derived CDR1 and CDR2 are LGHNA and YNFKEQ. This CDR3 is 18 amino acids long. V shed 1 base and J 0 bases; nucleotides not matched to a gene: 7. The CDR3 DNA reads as TGTGCCAGCAGCCAAGTAAGAAGCGGGAGGGGGAGCACAGATACGCAGTATTTT. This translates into CASSQVRSGRGSTDTQYF.

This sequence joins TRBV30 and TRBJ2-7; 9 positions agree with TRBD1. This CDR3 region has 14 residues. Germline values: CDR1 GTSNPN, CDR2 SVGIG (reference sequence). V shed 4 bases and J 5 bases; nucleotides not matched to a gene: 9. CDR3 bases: TGTGCCTGGAATCAGGACAGGGGACTACACGAGCAGTACTTC. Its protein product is CAWNQDRGLHEQYF.

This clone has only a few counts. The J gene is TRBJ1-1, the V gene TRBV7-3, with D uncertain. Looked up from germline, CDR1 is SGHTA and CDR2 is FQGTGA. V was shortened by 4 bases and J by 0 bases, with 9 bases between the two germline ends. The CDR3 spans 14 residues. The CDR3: CASSSGVMNTEAFF. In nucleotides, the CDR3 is TGTGCCAGCAGCTCCGGGGTTATGAACACTGAAGCTTTCTTT.

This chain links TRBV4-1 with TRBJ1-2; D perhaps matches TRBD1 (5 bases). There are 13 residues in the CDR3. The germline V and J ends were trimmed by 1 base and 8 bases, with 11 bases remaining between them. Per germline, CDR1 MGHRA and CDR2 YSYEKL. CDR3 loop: CASSQVQAGGYTF. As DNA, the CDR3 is TGCGCCAGCAGCCAAGTACAGGCGGGGGGCTACACCTTC.